The source of this TCR beta chain is a study of T cell responses to AZD1222 COVID-19 vaccine. CDR3 length equals 13 residues. CDR1 is SGHTA, CDR2 FQGTGA, per germline. V lost 2 bases and J lost 0, with 4 bases in between. Libraries were prepared by immunoSEQ multiplex PCR; TCRdb keeps only in-frame clonotypes and omits some of them. Of 150,000 to 200,000 clones detected, roughly 89% appear once; the ten largest clones hold roughly 1.5%. The sample consisted of peripheral blood, taken on day 0 of AZD1222 vaccination. The source of this sequence is an adult in good health. The rearrangement joins TRBV7-3 to TRBJ1-2, with no clear D. The CDR3 spells CASSLGPNYGYTF. CDR3 nucleotides: TGTGCCAGCAGCTTAGGACCTAACTATGGCTACACCTTC.